These T cell receptor beta chains were read from a single sample in a study of identical twins. TCRdb independently ran MiXCR on the 5' RACE reads; one entry per CDR3 protein. The table includes approximately 500,000 distinct CDR3 sequences, 15% detected once. These data were likewise used in another study, on yellow fever vaccine responses in identical twins.

The specimen was CD4+ T cells sorted from blood. The receptors were sampled from a woman aged 18-29 years in good health. Each CDR3 is given with its conserved first and last residue. The D gene is left open where the match is weak. Some rows have no size entry. The others give once, few or many, or a class for an expanded clone.

v_call	j_call	d_call	clone_size	cdr3_aa	cdr3_nt
TRBV20-1	TRBJ2-4	-	-	CSAHGGLTAKNIQYF	TGCAGTGCCCACGGAGGGCTGACAGCCAAAAACATTCAGTACTTC
TRBV3-1	TRBJ2-7	TRBD2	-	CASSQGGGEQYF	TGTGCCAGCAGCCAAGGGGGGGGCGAGCAGTACTTC
TRBV6-5	TRBJ1-2	-	-	CASSSYMETPGDYGYTF	TGTGCCAGCAGTTCCTACATGGAGACTCCTGGAGACTATGGCTACACCTTC
TRBV19	TRBJ2-7	-	-	CASSLLPGQSSYEQYF	TGTGCCAGTAGTCTCCTCCCAGGGCAAAGCTCCTACGAGCAGTACTTC
TRBV28	TRBJ1-1	-	-	CASSFHAMNTEAFF	TGTGCCAGCAGTTTTCACGCCATGAACACTGAAGCTTTCTTT
TRBV20-1	TRBJ1-6	TRBD1	-	CSARAAGGNSPLHF	TGCAGTGCTAGGGCGGCAGGGGGGAATTCACCCCTCCACTTT
TRBV3-1	TRBJ1-6	-	few	CASSQGSSYNSPLHF	TGTGCCAGCAGCCAGGGGAGCTCCTATAATTCACCCCTCCACTTT
TRBV3-1	TRBJ2-5	TRBD2	few	CASGGLAGVSGTQYF	TGTGCCAGCGGCGGACTAGCGGGAGTTTCGGGGACCCAGTACTTC
TRBV7-6	TRBJ1-1	-	-	CASRSLDTEAFF	TGTGCCAGTCGTAGTCTTGACACTGAAGCTTTCTTT
TRBV7-6	TRBJ2-1	-	few	CASSQIGVFNEQFF	TGTGCCAGCAGCCAAATTGGCGTCTTCAATGAGCAGTTCTTC
TRBV3-1	TRBJ1-1	-	-	CASSQESGRSIAEAFF	TGTGCCAGCAGCCAAGAGAGTGGCAGGAGTATCGCTGAAGCTTTCTTT
TRBV2	TRBJ2-3	-	few	CASRKQGTDTQYF	TGTGCCAGCAGAAAACAGGGCACAGATACGCAGTATTTT
TRBV7-9	TRBJ2-3	-	few	CASRSGPRGTDTQYF	TGTGCCAGCAGATCGGGACCCCGAGGCACAGATACGCAGTATTTT
TRBV7-9	TRBJ2-5	-	few	CASSRQRNRGTQYF	TGTGCCAGCAGCCGACAACGGAACCGCGGAACCCAGTACTTC
TRBV5-1	TRBJ2-4	-	-	CALRPAGFAGVNIQYF	TGCGCCCTCCGCCCCGCCGGTTTTGCAGGGGTGAACATTCAGTACTTC
TRBV7-9	TRBJ2-4	-	-	CASSLDRLGPKNIQYF	TGTGCCAGCAGCTTAGATCGTCTGGGACCAAAAAACATTCAGTACTTC
TRBV5-1	TRBJ2-1	-	few	CASSSPLEGNEQFF	TGCGCCAGCAGCTCCCCCCTTGAGGGCAATGAGCAGTTCTTC